This section outlines one T cell receptor beta chain sequence together with its context. Antigen unknown. This sample is part of a study of T cells expressing NK-cell markers. Across the whole study: The TCR beta repertoires originated in sorted CD3+CD56+NKG2C+, CD3+CD56+NKG2C- and CD3+CD56-NKG2C+ T cells.

TCRdb reprocessed the 5' RACE reads and keeps a single row for each CDR3 protein, giving no DNA. In total, the table holds some 410,000 distinct CDR3 sequences. CDR3 length equals 15 residues. The germline V gene has CDR1 SGHTA and CDR2 FQGTGA. Broader study findings: Top CD8+ clonotypes included the dominant CD3+CD56+NKG2C+ clonotypes in 5 or 6 donors.

The receptor was derived from a woman aged 18 to 75 in good health. The sample consisted of blood T cells: a sorted CD56 or NKG2C T cell subset, CD4+ or CD8+ T cells, or bulk PBMC T cells (not recorded which). V usage is TRBV7-3 and J usage is TRBJ1-1; TCRdb picks TRBD1, but there is no DNA to check that call. The CDR3 loop reads CASSHWGRGQTEAFF. The complete variable domain, with remaining parts taken from reference TRBV7-3 and TRBJ1-1, reads GAGVSQTPSNKVTEKGKYVELRCDPISGHTALYWYRQSLGQGPEFLIYFQGTGAADDSGLPNDRFFAVRPEGSVSTLKIQRTERGDSAVYLCASSHWGRGQTEAFFGQGTRLTVV.